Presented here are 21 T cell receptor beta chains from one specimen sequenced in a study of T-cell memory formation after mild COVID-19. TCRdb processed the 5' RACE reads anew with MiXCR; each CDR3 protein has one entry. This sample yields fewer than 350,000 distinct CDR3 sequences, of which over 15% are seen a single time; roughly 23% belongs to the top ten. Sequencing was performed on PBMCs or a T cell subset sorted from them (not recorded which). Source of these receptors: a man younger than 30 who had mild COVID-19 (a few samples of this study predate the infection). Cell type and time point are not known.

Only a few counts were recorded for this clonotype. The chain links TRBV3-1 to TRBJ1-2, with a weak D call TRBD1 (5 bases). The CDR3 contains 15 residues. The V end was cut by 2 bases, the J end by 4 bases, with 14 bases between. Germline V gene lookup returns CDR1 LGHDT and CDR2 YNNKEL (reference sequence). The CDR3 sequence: CASSQQAQGGYGYTF. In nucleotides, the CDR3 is TGTGCCAGCAGCCAACAGGCCCAGGGCGGCTATGGCTACACCTTC.

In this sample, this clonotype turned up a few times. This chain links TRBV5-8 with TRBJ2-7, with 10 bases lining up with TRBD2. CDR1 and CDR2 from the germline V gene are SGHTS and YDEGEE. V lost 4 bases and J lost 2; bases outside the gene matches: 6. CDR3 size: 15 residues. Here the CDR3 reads CASSPGTSVPYEQYF. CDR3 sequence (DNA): TGTGCCAGCAGCCCCGGGACTAGCGTTCCCTACGAGCAGTACTTC.

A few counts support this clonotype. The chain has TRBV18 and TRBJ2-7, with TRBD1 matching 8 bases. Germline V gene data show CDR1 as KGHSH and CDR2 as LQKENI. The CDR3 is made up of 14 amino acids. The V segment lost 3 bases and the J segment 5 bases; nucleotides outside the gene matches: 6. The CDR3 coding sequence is TGTGCCAGCTCACCCCCGACAGGGGTGGACGAGCAGTACTTC. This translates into CASSPPTGVDEQYF. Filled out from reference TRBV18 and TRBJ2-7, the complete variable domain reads NAGVMQNPRHLVRRRGQEARLRCSPMKGHSHVYWYRQLPEEGLKFMVYLQKENIIDESGMPKERFSAEFPKEGPSILRIQQVVRGDSAAYFCASSPPTGVDEQYFGPGTRLTVT.

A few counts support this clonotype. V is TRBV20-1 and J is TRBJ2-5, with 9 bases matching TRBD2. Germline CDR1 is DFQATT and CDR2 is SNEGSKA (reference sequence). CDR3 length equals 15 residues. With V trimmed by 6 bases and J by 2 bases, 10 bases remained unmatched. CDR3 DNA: TGCAGTGCCAGCGCCAGCGGGGGGCATCAAGAGACCCAGTACTTC. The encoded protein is CSASASGGHQETQYF.

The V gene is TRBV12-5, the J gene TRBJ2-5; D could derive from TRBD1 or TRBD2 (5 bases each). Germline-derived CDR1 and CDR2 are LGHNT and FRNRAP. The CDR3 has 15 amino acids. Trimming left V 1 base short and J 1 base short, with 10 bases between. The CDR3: CASGLATGPQETQYF. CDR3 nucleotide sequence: TGTGCTAGTGGTTTGGCGACGGGACCCCAAGAGACCCAGTACTTC.

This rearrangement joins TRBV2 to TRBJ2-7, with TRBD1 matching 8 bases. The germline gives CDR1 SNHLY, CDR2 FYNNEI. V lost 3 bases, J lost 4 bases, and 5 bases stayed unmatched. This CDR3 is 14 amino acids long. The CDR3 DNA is TGTGCCAGCAGTGACTGGACAGGGAGTTACGAGCAGTACGTC. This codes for CASSDWTGSYEQYV.

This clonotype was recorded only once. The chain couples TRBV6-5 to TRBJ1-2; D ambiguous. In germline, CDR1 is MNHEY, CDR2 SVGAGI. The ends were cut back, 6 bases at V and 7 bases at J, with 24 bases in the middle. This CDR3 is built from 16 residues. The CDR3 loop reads CASSNPHLRIGSGYTF. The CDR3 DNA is TGTGCCAGCAGCAACCCACATCTTCGAATCGGGAGTGGCTACACCTTC.

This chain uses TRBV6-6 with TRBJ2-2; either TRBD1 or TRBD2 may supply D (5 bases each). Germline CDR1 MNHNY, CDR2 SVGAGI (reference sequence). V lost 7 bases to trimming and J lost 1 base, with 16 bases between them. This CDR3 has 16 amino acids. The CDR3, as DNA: TGTGCCAGCAATCGTGTGGGACCGAAGAACACCGGGGAGCTGTTTTTT. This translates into CASNRVGPKNTGELFF.

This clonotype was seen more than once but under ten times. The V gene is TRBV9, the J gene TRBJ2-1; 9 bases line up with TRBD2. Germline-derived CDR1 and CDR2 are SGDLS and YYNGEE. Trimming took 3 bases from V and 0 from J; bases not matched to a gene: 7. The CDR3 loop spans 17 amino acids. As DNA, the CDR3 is TGTGCCAGCAGCGCCGGGGCGGGGGGGCTCTCCTACAATGAGCAGTTCTTC. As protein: CASSAGAGGLSYNEQFF.

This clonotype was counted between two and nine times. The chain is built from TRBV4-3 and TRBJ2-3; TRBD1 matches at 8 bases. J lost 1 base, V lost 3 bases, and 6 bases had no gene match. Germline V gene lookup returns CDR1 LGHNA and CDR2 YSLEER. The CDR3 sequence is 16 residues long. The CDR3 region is CASSQIPGGRTDTQYF. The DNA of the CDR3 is TGCGCCAGCAGCCAGATCCCAGGGGGCCGCACAGATACGCAGTATTTT.

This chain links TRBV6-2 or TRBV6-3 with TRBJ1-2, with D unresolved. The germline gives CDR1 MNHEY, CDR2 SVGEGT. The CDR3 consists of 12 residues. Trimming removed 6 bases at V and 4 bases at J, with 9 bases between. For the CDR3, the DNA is TGTGCCAGCAGGAGAATCACCTATGGCTACACCTTC. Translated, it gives CASRRITYGYTF.

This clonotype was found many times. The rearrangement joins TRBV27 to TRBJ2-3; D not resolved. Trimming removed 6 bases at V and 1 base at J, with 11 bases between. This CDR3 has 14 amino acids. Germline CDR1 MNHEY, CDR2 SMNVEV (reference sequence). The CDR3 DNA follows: TGTGCCAGCAGCCCCGAATGGGGCACAGATACGCAGTATTTT. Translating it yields CASSPEWGTDTQYF.

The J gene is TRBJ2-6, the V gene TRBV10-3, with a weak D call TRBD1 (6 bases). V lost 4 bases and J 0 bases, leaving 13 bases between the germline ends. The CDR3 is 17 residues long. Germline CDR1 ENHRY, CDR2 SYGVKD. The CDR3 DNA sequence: TGTGCCATCAGTGGGGCAGGGGCTTCCTCTGGGGCCAACGTCCTGACTTTC. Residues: CAISGAGASSGANVLTF.

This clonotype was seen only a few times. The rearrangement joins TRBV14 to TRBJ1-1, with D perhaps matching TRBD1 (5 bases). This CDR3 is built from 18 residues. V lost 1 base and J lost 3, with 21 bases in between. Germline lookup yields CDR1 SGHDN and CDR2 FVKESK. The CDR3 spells CASSQGRGDGIGDTEAFF. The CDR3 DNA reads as TGTGCCAGCAGCCAAGGTCGGGGGGACGGCATTGGGGACACTGAAGCTTTCTTT.

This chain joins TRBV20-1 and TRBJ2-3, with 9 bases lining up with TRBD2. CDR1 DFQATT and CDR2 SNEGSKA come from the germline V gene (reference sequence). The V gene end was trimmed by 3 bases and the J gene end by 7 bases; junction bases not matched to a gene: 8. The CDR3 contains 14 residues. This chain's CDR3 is CSARGASGDYTQYF. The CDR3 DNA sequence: TGCAGTGCTAGGGGGGCTAGCGGGGACTATACGCAGTATTTT.

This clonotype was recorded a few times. The CDR3, as DNA: TGCGCCAGCAGCTATGGTCCCGGCACAGATACGCAGTATTTT. This encodes CASSYGPGTDTQYF. The chain couples TRBV5-1 to TRBJ2-3; D remains ambiguous. Germline CDR1 reads SGHRS; CDR2 reads YFSETQ. With 3 bases removed from V and 1 base from J, the gap between germline ends came to 9 bases. The CDR3 loop spans 14 amino acids.

The CDR3 spells CASSLQGAAEKLFF. Written as DNA, the CDR3 is TGTGCCAGCAGCTTGCAGGGGGCGGCTGAAAAACTGTTTTTT. J is TRBJ1-4 and V is TRBV5-4; TRBD1 matches 8 bases. V gave up 1 base and J gave up 7 bases; unmatched junction bases: 3. This CDR3 comprises 14 residues. Germline values: CDR1 SGHNT, CDR2 YYREEE (reference sequence).

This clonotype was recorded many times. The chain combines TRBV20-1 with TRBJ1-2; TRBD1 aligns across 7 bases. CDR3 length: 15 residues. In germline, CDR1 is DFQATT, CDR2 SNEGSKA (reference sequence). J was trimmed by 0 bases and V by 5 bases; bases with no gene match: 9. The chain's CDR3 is CSAQEDGTANYGYTF. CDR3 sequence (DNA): TGCAGTGCTCAAGAGGATGGGACAGCTAACTATGGCTACACCTTC.

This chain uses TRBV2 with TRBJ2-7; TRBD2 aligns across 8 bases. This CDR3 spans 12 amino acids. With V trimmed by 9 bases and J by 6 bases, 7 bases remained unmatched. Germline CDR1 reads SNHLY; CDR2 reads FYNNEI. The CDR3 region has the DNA TGTGCCAGATTAGGGAGCGGGGGCGAGCAGTACGTC. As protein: CARLGSGGEQYV.

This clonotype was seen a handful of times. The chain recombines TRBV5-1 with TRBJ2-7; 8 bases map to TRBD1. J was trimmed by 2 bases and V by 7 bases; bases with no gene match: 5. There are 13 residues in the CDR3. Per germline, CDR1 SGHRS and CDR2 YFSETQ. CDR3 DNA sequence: TGCGCCAGCGGGTCGACAGGGGCCTACGAGCAGTACTTC. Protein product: CASGSTGAYEQYF.

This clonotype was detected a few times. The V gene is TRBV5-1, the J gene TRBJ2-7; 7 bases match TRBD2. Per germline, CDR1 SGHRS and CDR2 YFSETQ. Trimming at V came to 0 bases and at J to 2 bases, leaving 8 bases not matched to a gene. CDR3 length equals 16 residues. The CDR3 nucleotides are TGCGCCAGCAGCTTGGCTAGGGCTAGCGGAACCTACGAGCAGTACTTC. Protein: CASSLARASGTYEQYF.